This T cell receptor beta chain stems from a study of cytomegalovirus exposure and HLA in healthy donors. The study's findings and limits: In a later analysis, productive TCRs from donors in an Asian-associated ancestry cluster reportedly carried fewer N-insertions than the cohort mean. Many donors carried some public TCRs, although rarity characterized most TCR sequences. There was a cluster of highly shared sequence variants that was likely a sequencing artifact.

Of note for this clone: The target antigen is unknown.

Germline CDR1 SGHTA, CDR2 FQGNSA. V shed 7 bases and J shed 6 bases, with 16 bases lying between them. The CDR3 contains 14 residues. The study ran its PCR with 60 Vbeta and 13 Jbeta primers. TCRdb's table, derived via immunoSEQ multiplex PCR, lists solely in-frame clones and lacks some. The sample holds around 200,000 clones. The gene calls are TRBV7-2 and TRBJ2-1; D might be TRBD1 (5 bases). The sequence was collected from a young woman in good health and CMV-seropositive. The specimen sequenced was PBMCs. The CDR3 sequence is CASNKAAGFNEQFF. In DNA, the CDR3 is TGTGCCAGCAATAAGGCGGCAGGGTTCAATGAGCAGTTCTTC.